The sequence of this T cell receptor beta chain was determined in a study of blood T cell repertoires in COVID-19. Study as a whole: COVID-19 samples from acute and convalescent phases originated in the United States, Italy and Spain. From T cells, B-cell-depleted T cells, or PBMCs came the material, which was cDNA or gDNA.

Trimming removed 2 bases from V and 0 bases from J; junction bases left unmatched: 6. CDR1 is SQVTM and CDR2 is ANQGSEA in the germline V gene. CDR3 length equals 16 residues. Methods used by the authors: For nucleated cells, counts were estimated from reference gene primer amplification. Generated by immunoSEQ multiplex PCR, the TCRdb table keeps only in-frame clones and is missing some. That table is the source of V, J and clone size, and D and trimming were worked out from the DNA. The table lists approximately 12,000 clones, 88% of them singletons. This TCR was sampled from a human donor in a cohort sampled during active COVID-19. Sequenced sample: peripheral blood. The chain combines TRBV29-1 with TRBJ2-7; 11 bases match TRBD2. The CDR3 DNA is TGCAGCGTTGAAAGGCTAGCGGGGGGTTTCTCCTACGAGCAGTACTTC. As protein: CSVERLAGGFSYEQYF.